This T cell receptor beta chain is drawn from a study of PD-L1 blockade in urothelial cancer. Study in general: Blood analyses occurred 3 weeks (second dose) and 6 weeks post treatment start.

Time point meaning: peripheral blood 6 weeks after treatment start. General study points: Pretreatment TCR clonality in blood, when below the median, was predictive of better survival.

The repertoire was sequenced with immunoSEQ multiplex PCR; TCRdb's copy has only in-frame clones and lacks some. The table records tens of thousands of clones, around 88% of them present only once. With respect to this clone: Its antigen remains unknown.

The material was PBMCs, obtained around atezolizumab (anti-PD-L1) treatment. This clonotype was sampled from a man in his 60s with urothelial cancer.

The CDR3 loop reads CASGSRTDTQYF. In nucleotides, the CDR3 is TGTGCCAGCGGATCCAGGACAGATACGCAGTATTTT. The rearrangement joins TRBV7-2 to TRBJ2-3; D not resolved. Per the germline V gene, CDR1 is SGHTA and CDR2 is FQGNSA. With 8 bases removed from V and 3 bases from J, the gap between germline ends came to 9 bases. The length of the CDR3 is 12 residues.